The 22 T cell receptor beta chains below come from one sample, sequenced in a study of shared clonotypes between healthy human individuals. This table comes from immunoSEQ multiplex PCR, and its TCRdb copy is limited to in-frame clones, with some not included. Among approximately 2.4 million clones, 90% to 96% were seen once, and the ten largest hold roughly 0.13%. The sequenced sample was naive CD4+ T cells sorted from blood. Subset given: CD45RA+ positively selected. Receptors originate from a man aged 18 to 29 in good health.

This rearrangement joins TRBV11-2 to TRBJ2-1, with TRBD2 matching 7 bases. Looked up from germline, CDR1 is SGHAT and CDR2 is FQNNGV. The trim removed 1 base at V and 12 bases at J, leaving 12 bases unmatched. The CDR3 totals 15 residues. The CDR3 sequence: CASSLGFNRDYVQFF. Written as DNA, the CDR3 is TGTGCCAGCAGCTTAGGGTTTAATCGGGACTACGTGCAGTTCTTC.

This clone appeared once. The V and J genes are TRBV28 and TRBJ1-2, with D unclear. CDR1 and CDR2 (germline): MDHEN, SYDVKM. Between the trimmed V and J ends, which lost 5 bases and 7 bases, there was a span of 11 bases. The CDR3 is 12 amino acids. CDR3 nucleotides: TGTGCCAGCAGTATAACGGGAGGTGGCTACACCTTC. Residues: CASSITGGGYTF.

The V gene is TRBV4-1, the J gene TRBJ2-4, with 12 bases aligning to TRBD1. V lost 2 bases, J lost 2 bases, and 7 bases stayed unmatched. The CDR3 is made up of 18 amino acids. The V gene's germline CDR1 is MGHRA and CDR2 YSYEKL. The CDR3 coding sequence is TGCGCCAGCAGCCAAACCTGGGACAGGGGGCTTACCAAAAACATTCAGTACTTC. Translating it yields CASSQTWDRGLTKNIQYF.

The genes are TRBV7-2 and TRBJ2-7; the match to TRBD2 covers 9 bases. The length of the CDR3 is 16 residues. The V gene's germline CDR1 is SGHTA and CDR2 FQGNSA. Losses at the gene ends were 1 base for V and 6 bases for J; bases not matched to a gene: 10. The CDR3 loop reads CASSLVAGGPSGEQYF. The CDR3 DNA reads TGTGCCAGCAGCTTAGTCGCGGGAGGGCCCTCGGGCGAGCAGTACTTC.

The chain couples TRBV5-1 to TRBJ1-1, with D perhaps matching TRBD1 (5 bases). Trimming stripped 6 bases from V and 1 base from J, with 13 bases between. The CDR3 extends over 14 amino acids. Germline values: CDR1 SGHRS, CDR2 YFSETQ. CDR3 in amino acids: CASTREGTNTEAFF. The DNA for the CDR3 is TGCGCCAGCACCAGGGAGGGGACGAACACTGAAGCTTTCTTT.

The rearrangement joins TRBV2 to TRBJ1-5; no clear D gene. V lost 6 bases and J 6 bases, leaving 18 bases between the germline ends. The CDR3 runs 15 residues. Per germline, CDR1 SNHLY and CDR2 FYNNEI. For the CDR3, the DNA is TGTGCCAGCAGATTGGACCTCGCCGATGGTCAGCCCCAGCATTTT. Protein: CASRLDLADGQPQHF.

J is TRBJ2-7 and V is TRBV4-3; D tentatively fits TRBD1 or TRBD2 (6 bases each). V was shortened by 0 bases and J by 4 bases, with 10 bases between the two germline ends. This CDR3 region has 14 residues. The germline CDR1 and CDR2 sequences are LGHNA and YSLEER. The CDR3 reads CASSQEIGGYEQYF. For the CDR3, the DNA is TGCGCCAGCAGCCAAGAGATAGGGGGGTACGAGCAGTACTTC.

On this clone itself: Other DNA sequences in this sample translate to the same CDR3. The chain recombines TRBV5-1 with TRBJ2-3; 8 bases are a match to TRBD2. The CDR3 loop spans 15 amino acids. The trim removed 4 bases at V and 0 bases at J, leaving 4 bases unmatched. Germline V gives CDR1 SGHRS, CDR2 YFSETQ. CDR3 amino acids: CASSTPSGSTDTQYF. CDR3 coding DNA: TGCGCCAGCAGCACACCTAGCGGGAGCACAGATACGCAGTATTTT. Full variable domain (remainder filled in from reference TRBV5-1 and TRBJ2-3): KAGVTQTPRYLIKTRGQQVTLSCSPISGHRSVSWYQQTPGQGLQFLFEYFSETQRNKGNFPGRFSGRQFSNSRSEMNVSTLELGDSALYLCASSTPSGSTDTQYFGPGTRLTVL.

The chain joins TRBV15 to TRBJ2-7; no definite D call. V was shortened by 5 bases and J by 2 bases, with 13 bases between the two germline ends. Germline-derived CDR1 and CDR2 are LNHNV and YYDKDF (reference sequence). The CDR3 totals 14 residues. For the CDR3, the DNA is TGTGCCACCAGCTCAGCCTACCTAGCCTACGAGCAGTACTTC. It translates to CATSSAYLAYEQYF.

About this clone: In the same sample, other DNA sequences code for this CDR3. The V gene is TRBV20-1, the J gene TRBJ2-1; D is undetermined. This CDR3 has 11 residues. Trimming took off 2 bases at V and 6 bases at J, with 5 bases between the two ends. CDR1 and CDR2 from the germline V gene are DFQATT and SNEGSKA (reference sequence). The CDR3, as DNA: TGCAGTGCTAGATTAGTCAATGAGCAGTTCTTC. It codes for CSARLVNEQFF.

J is TRBJ1-6 and V is TRBV19; 9 bases map to TRBD1. Germline lookup yields CDR1 LNHDA and CDR2 SQIVND (reference sequence). This CDR3 has 20 amino acids. J lost 0 bases, V lost 3 bases, and 12 bases had no gene match. The CDR3 here is CASSMSPTGQGSSYNSPLHF. For the CDR3, the DNA is TGTGCCAGTAGTATGTCCCCGACGGGACAGGGAAGCTCCTATAATTCACCCCTCCACTTT.

V is TRBV5-6 and J is TRBJ2-2, with D unclear. Germline V gene data show CDR1 as SGHDT and CDR2 as YYEEEE. The V and J ends lost 1 base and 7 bases respectively, with 8 bases between them. This CDR3 region has 13 residues. CDR3 loop: CASSLTTNGELFF. The CDR3 nucleotides are TGTGCCAGCAGCTTGACCACGAACGGGGAGCTGTTTTTT. Complete variable domain (other parts from reference TRBV5-6 and TRBJ2-2): DAGVTQSPTHLIKTRGQQVTLRCSPKSGHDTVSWYQQALGQGPQFIFQYYEEEERQRGNFPDRFSGHQFPNYSSELNVNALLLGDSALYLCASSLTTNGELFFGEGSRLTVL.

Comment on this clone: Other DNA sequences in this sample translate to the same CDR3. This sequence joins TRBV2 and TRBJ2-7; 7 bases are a match to TRBD1. V lost 3 bases to trimming and J lost 0 bases; unmatched junction nucleotides: 2. The CDR3 has 14 amino acids. CDR1 is SNHLY and CDR2 is FYNNEI in the germline V gene. The CDR3 DNA is TGTGCCAGCAGTGAGACAGGGTCCTCCTACGAGCAGTACTTC. It codes for CASSETGSSYEQYF.

As for this clone: This sample also contains other DNA sequences that code for the same CDR3. This chain joins TRBV5-4 and TRBJ2-1; unclear D gene. V lost 0 bases to trimming and J lost 6 bases, with 4 bases between them. This CDR3 has 12 amino acids. Per the germline V gene, CDR1 is SGHNT and CDR2 is YYREEE (reference sequence). Here the CDR3 reads CASSLEGNEQFF. CDR3 DNA sequence: TGTGCCAGCAGCTTGGAGGGCAATGAGCAGTTCTTC.

This chain uses TRBV4-3 with TRBJ2-2, with 8 positions matching TRBD2. The germline CDR1 and CDR2 sequences are LGHNA and YSLEER. This CDR3 spans 16 amino acids. After removal of 2 bases from V and 1 base from J, the junction contained 3 bases not matched to a gene. The CDR3 spells CASSQIAGMNTGELFF. In nucleotides, the CDR3 is TGCGCCAGCAGCCAAATAGCGGGGATGAACACCGGGGAGCTGTTTTTT.

Here the CDR3 reads CASSIGQGSYNEQFF. The CDR3 region has the DNA TGTGCCAGTAGTATAGGACAGGGTTCCTACAATGAGCAGTTCTTC. The chain links TRBV19 to TRBJ2-1; 7 nucleotides align to TRBD1. CDR1 is LNHDA and CDR2 is SQIVND in the germline V gene (reference sequence). Trimming removed 1 base from V and 1 base from J; junction bases left unmatched: 1. This CDR3 is built from 15 residues.

Here the CDR3 DNA reads TGTGCCAGTAGGACCAGGGGGCTTGATGAAAAACTGTTTTTT. Translation: CASRTRGLDEKLFF. J is TRBJ1-4 and V is TRBV19; 8 bases agree with TRBD1. This CDR3 is built from 14 residues. CDR1 is LNHDA, CDR2 SQIVND, per germline (reference sequence). Losses at the gene ends were 6 bases for V and 6 bases for J; bases not matched to a gene: 6.

J is TRBJ2-3 and V is TRBV5-1; 9 bases line up with TRBD2. The CDR3 totals 16 residues. The ends lost 4 bases at V and 0 bases at J; junction bases unmatched: 6. Germline values: CDR1 SGHRS, CDR2 YFSETQ. The CDR3 region is CASSEIAGGSTDTQYF. CDR3 coding DNA: TGCGCCAGCAGCGAGATCGCGGGGGGGAGCACAGATACGCAGTATTTT.

CDR3 sequence: CSAWTSNEQFF. CDR3 DNA: TGCAGTGCCTGGACATCTAATGAGCAGTTCTTC. The chain links TRBV20-1 to TRBJ2-1; TRBD1 is a possible D gene (5 bases). Germline V gene lookup returns CDR1 DFQATT and CDR2 SNEGSKA (reference sequence). CDR3 length: 11 residues. The V and J ends lost 6 bases and 7 bases respectively, with 10 bases between them.

The chain joins TRBV5-1 to TRBJ1-4, with a weak D call TRBD1 (5 bases). V shed 7 bases and J shed 7 bases, with 11 bases lying between them. The CDR3 consists of 12 residues. The germline V gene encodes CDR1 SGHRS and CDR2 YFSETQ. The CDR3: CASRAGTEKLFF. CDR3 bases: TGCGCCAGCCGGGCCGGGACTGAAAAACTGTTTTTT.

The chain recombines TRBV25-1 with TRBJ2-2, with D uncertain. The ends were cut back, 4 bases at V and 5 bases at J, with 11 bases in the middle. Germline CDR1 and CDR2: MGHDK and SYGVNS. The CDR3 length is 14 residues. In DNA, the CDR3 is TGTGCCAGCAGTGGCATACGGACGACCGGGGAGCTGTTTTTT. Its protein product is CASSGIRTTGELFF.

This chain links TRBV7-2 with TRBJ2-2, with D unresolved. Germline V gene sequence: CDR1 SGHTA, CDR2 FQGNSA. Between the trimmed V and J ends, which lost 5 bases and 0 bases, there was a span of 13 bases. The CDR3 sequence is 16 residues long. The CDR3 region is CASSPQRSPNTGELFF. CDR3 in DNA: TGTGCCAGCAGCCCTCAGAGGTCCCCGAACACCGGGGAGCTGTTTTTT.